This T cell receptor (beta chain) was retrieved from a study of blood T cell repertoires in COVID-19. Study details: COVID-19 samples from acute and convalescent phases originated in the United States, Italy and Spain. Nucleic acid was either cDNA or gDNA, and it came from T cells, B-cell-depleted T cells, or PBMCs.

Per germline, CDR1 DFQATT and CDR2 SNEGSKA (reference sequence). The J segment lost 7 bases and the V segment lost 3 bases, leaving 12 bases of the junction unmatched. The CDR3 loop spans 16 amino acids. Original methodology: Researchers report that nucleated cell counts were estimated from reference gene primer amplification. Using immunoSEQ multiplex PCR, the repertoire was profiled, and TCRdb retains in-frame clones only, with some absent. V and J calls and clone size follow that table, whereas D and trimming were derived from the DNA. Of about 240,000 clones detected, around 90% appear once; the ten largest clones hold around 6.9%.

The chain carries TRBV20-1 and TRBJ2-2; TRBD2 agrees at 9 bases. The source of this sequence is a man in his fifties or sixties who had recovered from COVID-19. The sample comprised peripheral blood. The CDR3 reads CSASQGAGGAGGELFF. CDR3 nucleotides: TGCAGTGCTAGTCAAGGAGCGGGGGGCGCTGGCGGGGAGCTGTTTTTT.